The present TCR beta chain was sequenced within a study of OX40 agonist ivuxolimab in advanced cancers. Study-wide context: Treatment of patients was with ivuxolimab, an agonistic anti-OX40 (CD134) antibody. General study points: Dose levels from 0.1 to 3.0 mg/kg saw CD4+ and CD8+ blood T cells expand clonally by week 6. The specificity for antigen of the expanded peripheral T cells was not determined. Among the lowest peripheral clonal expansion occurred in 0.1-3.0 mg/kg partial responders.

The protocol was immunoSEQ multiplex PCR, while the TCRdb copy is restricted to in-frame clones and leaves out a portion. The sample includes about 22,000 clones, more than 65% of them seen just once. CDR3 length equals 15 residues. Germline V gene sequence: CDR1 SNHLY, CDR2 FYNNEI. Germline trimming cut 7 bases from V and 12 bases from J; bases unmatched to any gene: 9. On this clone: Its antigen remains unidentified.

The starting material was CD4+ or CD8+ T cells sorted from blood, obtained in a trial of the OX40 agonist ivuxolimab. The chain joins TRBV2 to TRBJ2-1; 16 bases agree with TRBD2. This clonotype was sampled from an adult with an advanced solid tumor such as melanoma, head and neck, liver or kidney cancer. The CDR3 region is CASTLGLAGGPSQFF. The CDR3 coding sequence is TGTGCCAGCACCCTGGGACTAGCGGGGGGGCCTTCGCAGTTCTTC.